This T cell receptor beta chain came from a study of human versus mouse CDR3 diversity and MHC coevolution. Study-level background: Samples had between about 0.6 x 10^7 and 1.6 x 10^7 valid reads. Whole-study results and caveats: Human CDR3s averaged more deletions and insertions than mouse CDR3s.

The table came from immunoSEQ multiplex PCR; TCRdb's copy has only in-frame clones and leaves some out. This table has around 74,000 clones, roughly 92% appearing once. This CDR3 contains 17 residues. Germline CDR1 is SGHRS and CDR2 is YFSETQ. J was trimmed by 0 bases and V by 1 base; bases with no gene match: 8. Remarks on this clone: Its target is unknown.

The clonotype was recovered from a person aged 25 to 75 in good health. Sequenced input: naive CD4+ T cells from blood. As for subset: CD45RO-negative CD62L-positive naive CD4 T cells. This rearrangement joins TRBV5-1 to TRBJ2-3, with 7 bases matching TRBD2. The CDR3 DNA reads TGCGCCAGCAGCTTGATGCCAGCGGGGTTTAGCACAGATACGCAGTATTTT. Protein product: CASSLMPAGFSTDTQYF.